This T cell receptor beta chain stems from a study of TIL therapy for anti-PD-1-resistant metastatic lung cancer (dated by TCRdb to the early 2020s). For the study in its entirety: Tumors were harvested before any PD-1/PD-L1 blockade; patients then received nivolumab, and those progressing received lymphodepletion, expanded TIL infusion and IL-2. Among the enrolled patients, the median age was nearly 55 years (range roughly 35-80), and the median tumor PD-L1 proportion score was more than 4.5%. Most of the cohort had lung adenocarcinoma, including a handful of EGFR-mutant tumors and two ALK-rearranged tumors, and half of the patients were either current or former smokers. Across the cohort, whole-exome sequencing showed a median non-synonymous tumor mutation burden of approximately 1.5 mutations per megabase. T cell receptor beta sequencing of tumor and peripheral blood was used to follow clonotypes across the tumor, the expanded TIL product and serial blood samples.

Broader findings and caveats from the paper: Infused TIL clonotypes partially replaced the baseline peripheral repertoire then decayed over months, with no apparent association between persistence and response. Generalizability was limited because the cohort was highly selected, with more treatment-naive, never-smoker and oncogene-addicted patients included than is typical. The study protocol defined all tumor marker inferences as exploratory.

The time point label here, explained by the study, means: pre-treatment sample, taken before nivolumab and TIL therapy. A phase I trial run at two centers enrolled adults with stage 4 NSCLC between 2017 and January 2020. The samples were obtained from a phase I trial that was single-arm and open-label and tested tumor-infiltrating lymphocyte therapy combined with nivolumab in advanced non-small cell lung cancer. Mononuclear cells from blood collected in EDTA tubes were isolated on a Ficoll gradient and snap-frozen as pellets, and DNA was then extracted using a Qiagen mini-prep kit. The CDR3 runs 11 residues from the cysteine to the phenylalanine. CDR3 DNA only is kept here, 33 bases in frame from base 1. V loses 8 bases, J loses 5 bases, and the germline ends lie 9 bases apart. The germline V gene yields ENHRY for CDR1 and SYGVKD for CDR2. Comments on this clone: The antigen this receptor binds is unknown. No much larger clone exists at a distance of one base, and base qualities are not known.

TCR beta CDR3 regions were amplified from genomic DNA by bias-controlled multiplex PCR with the immunoSEQ v3 hsTCRB kit. An Illumina NextSeq 500 was used to sequence the TCR libraries, reaching around 1.8 million read pairs at survey level or about 5-6.5 million at deep level. The published analysis was carried out like this. The immunoSEQ Analyzer software assigned V, D and J genes, filtered out non-productive sequences, and reported clonality. To compare repertoires between infused TIL and blood, productive Simpson clonality was used along with the Morisita overlap index of productive TRB rearrangements. The absolute count of a clonotype in blood was estimated by multiplying the lymphocyte count by the CD3+ fraction and by the productive frequency of the clone. TCRdb carries this immuneACCESS record with in-frame sequences only. Its versions omit some clonotypes, under half of them owing to an unresolved V gene in the studies checked, with the rest unexplained. V and J calls plus clone size are reproduced from that table; the DNA served to infer D and trimming. The sample records around 20,000 clones, roughly 79% of which are singletons. Clones ranked in the top ten supply approximately 7.4% of the sample.

The TCR sequence derives from a person aged 25-85 years with non-small cell lung cancer. Sequences were derived from blood, sampled at baseline. Recombination linked TRBV10-3 to TRBJ1-1; matching of 5 bases hints at TRBD1 as the D gene. The nucleotide sequence reads TGTGCCATCGGCGGGGGAACTGAAGCTTTCTTT. Translated, this gives CAIGGGTEAFF.